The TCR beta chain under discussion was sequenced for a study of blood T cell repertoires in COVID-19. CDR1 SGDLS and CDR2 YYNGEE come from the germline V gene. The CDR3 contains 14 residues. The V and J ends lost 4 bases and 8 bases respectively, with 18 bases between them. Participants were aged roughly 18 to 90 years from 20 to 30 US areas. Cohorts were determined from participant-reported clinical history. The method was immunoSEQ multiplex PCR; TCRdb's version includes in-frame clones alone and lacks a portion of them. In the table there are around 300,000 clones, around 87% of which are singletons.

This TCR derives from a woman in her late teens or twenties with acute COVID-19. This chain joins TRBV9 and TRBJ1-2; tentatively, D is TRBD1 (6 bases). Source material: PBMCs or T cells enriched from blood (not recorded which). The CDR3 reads CASSTTGTRVGYTF. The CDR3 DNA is TGTGCCAGCAGCACAACCGGGACAAGGGTCGGCTACACCTTC.